The present T cell receptor beta chain was sequenced within a study of OX40 agonist ivuxolimab in advanced cancers. Study in general: Ivuxolimab, an antibody acting as an agonist of OX40 (CD134), was used to treat patients. Every 2 weeks, patients got intravenous ivuxolimab at one of six dose levels (0.01-10 mg/kg).

Study results and limitations: At 0.1 to 3.0 mg/kg, clonal expansion of CD4+ and CD8+ blood T cells had occurred by week 6.

The V and J ends lost 1 base and 5 bases, in that order; junction bases with no gene match: 1. Germline loops: CDR1 LNHDA, CDR2 SQIVND (reference sequence). The CDR3 extends over 14 amino acids. Any history of autoimmune disease or systemic immunosuppression disqualified patients. The table came from immunoSEQ multiplex PCR; TCRdb's copy has only in-frame clones and leaves some out. The data show about 98,000 clones, with about 92% seen just once and about 0.3% held by the top ten. Concerning this clone: Its antigen is unidentified.

The V gene is TRBV19, the J gene TRBJ2-2, with TRBD2 identical over 7 bases. Sequenced material: CD4+ or CD8+ T cells sorted from blood, taken in a trial of the OX40 agonist ivuxolimab. The source is an adult with an advanced solid tumor such as melanoma, head and neck, liver or kidney cancer. The CDR3 DNA follows: TGTGCCAGTAGTATAGTCGGGGGGACCGGGGAGCTGTTTTTT. Encoded protein: CASSIVGGTGELFF.